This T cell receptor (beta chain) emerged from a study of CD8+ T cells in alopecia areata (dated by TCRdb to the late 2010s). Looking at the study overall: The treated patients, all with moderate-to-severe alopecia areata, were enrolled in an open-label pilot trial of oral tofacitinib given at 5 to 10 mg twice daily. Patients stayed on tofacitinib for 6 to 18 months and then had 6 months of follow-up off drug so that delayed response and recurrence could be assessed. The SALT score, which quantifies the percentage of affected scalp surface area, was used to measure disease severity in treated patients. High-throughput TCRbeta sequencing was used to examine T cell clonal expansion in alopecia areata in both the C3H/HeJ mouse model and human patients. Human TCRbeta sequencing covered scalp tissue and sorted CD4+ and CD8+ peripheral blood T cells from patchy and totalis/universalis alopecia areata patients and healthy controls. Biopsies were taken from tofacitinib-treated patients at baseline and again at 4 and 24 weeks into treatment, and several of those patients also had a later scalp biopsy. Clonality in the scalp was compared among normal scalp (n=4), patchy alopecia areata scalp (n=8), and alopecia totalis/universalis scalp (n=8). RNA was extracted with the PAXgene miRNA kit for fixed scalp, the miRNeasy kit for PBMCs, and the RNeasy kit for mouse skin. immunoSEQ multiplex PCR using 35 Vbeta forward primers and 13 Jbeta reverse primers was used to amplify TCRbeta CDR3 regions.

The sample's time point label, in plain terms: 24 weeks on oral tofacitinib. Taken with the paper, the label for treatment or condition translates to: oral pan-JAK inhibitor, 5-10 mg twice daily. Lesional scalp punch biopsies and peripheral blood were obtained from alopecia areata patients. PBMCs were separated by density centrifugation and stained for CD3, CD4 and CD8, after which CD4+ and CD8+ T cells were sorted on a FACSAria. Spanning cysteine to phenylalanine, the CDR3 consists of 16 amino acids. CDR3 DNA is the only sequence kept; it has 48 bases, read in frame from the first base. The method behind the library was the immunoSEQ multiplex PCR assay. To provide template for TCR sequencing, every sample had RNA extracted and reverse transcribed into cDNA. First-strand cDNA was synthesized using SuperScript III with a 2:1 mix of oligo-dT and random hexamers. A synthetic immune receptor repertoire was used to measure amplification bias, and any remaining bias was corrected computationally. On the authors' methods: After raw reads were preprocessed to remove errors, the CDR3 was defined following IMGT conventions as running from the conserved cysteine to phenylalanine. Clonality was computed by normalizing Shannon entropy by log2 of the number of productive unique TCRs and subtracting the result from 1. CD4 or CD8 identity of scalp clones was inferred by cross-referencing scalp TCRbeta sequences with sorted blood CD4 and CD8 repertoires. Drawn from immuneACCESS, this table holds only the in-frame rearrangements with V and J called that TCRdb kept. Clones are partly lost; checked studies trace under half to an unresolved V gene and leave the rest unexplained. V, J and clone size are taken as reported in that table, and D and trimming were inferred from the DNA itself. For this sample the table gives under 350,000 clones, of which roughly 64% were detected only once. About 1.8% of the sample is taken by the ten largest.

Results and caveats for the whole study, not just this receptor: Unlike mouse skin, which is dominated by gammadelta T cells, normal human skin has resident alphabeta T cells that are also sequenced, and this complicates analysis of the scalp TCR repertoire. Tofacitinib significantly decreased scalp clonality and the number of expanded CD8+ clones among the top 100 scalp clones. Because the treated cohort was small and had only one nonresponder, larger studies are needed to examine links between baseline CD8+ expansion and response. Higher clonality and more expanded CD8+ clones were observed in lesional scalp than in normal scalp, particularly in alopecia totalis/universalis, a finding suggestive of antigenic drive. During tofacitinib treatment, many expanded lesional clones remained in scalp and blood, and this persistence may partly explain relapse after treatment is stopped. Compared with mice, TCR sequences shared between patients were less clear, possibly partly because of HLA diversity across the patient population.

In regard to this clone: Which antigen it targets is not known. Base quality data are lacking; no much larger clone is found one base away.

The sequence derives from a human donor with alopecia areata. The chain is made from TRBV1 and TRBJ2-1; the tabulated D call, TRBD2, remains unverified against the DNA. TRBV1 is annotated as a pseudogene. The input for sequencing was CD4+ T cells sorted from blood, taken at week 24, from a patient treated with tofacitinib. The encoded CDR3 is CTSSTERGGWGNEQFF. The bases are TGCACCAGCAGCACAGAGCGGGGGGGCTGGGGCAATGAGCAGTTCTTC.